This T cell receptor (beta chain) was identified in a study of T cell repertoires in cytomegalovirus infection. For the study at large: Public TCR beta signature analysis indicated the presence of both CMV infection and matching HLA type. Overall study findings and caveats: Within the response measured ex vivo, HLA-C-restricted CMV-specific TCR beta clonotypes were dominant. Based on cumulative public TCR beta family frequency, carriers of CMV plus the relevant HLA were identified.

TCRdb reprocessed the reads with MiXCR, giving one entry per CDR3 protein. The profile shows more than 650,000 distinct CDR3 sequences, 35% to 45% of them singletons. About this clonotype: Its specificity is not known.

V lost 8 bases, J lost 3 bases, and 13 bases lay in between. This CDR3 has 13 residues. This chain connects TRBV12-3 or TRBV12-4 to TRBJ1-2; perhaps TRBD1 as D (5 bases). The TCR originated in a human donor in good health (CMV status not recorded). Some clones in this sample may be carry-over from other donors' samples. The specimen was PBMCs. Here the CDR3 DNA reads TGTGCCAGCTGGGCAGGGTCTTACTATGGCTACACCTTC. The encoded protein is CASWAGSYYGYTF.